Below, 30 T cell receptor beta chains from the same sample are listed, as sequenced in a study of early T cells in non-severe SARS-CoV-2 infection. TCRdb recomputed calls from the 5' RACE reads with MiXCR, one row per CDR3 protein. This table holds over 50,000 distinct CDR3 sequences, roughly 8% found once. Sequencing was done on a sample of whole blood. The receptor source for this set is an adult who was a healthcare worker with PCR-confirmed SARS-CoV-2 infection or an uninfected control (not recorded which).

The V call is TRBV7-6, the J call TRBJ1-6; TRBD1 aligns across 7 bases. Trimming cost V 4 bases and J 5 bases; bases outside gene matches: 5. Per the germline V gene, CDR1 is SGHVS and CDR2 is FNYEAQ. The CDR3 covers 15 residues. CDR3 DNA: TGTGCCAGCAGCTCGGGGACAGCTGATAATTCACCCCTCCACTTT. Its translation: CASSSGTADNSPLHF.

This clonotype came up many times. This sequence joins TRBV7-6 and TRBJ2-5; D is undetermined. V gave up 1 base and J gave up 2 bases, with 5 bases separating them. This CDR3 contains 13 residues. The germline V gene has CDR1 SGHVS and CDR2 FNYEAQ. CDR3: CASSLVVQETQYF. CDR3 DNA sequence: TGTGCCAGCAGCTTAGTGGTACAAGAGACCCAGTACTTC.

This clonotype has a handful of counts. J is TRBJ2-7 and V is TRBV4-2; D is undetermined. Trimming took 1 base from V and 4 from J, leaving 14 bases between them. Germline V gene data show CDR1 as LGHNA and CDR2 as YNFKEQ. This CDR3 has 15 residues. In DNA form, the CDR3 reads TGTGCCAGCAGCCAAGCCAAGAGCTCCACGTACGAGCAGTACTTC. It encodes CASSQAKSSTYEQYF.

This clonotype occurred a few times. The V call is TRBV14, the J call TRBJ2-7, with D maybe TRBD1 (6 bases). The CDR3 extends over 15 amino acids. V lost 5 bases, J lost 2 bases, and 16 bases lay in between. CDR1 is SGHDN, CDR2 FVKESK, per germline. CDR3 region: CASSLSRGTTYEQYF. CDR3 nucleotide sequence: TGTGCCAGCAGCTTAAGTAGGGGGACGACCTACGAGCAGTACTTC.

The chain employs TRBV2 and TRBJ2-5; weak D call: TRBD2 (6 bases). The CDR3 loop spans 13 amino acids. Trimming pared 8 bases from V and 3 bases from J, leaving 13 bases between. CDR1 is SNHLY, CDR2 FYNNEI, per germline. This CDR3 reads CASAGTGEETQYF. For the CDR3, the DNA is TGTGCCAGCGCAGGGACGGGGGAAGAGACCCAGTACTTC. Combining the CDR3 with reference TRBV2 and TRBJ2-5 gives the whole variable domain EPEVTQTPSHQVTQMGQEVILRCVPISNHLYFYWYRQILGQKVEFLVSFYNNEISEKSEIFDDQFSVERPDGSNFTLKIRSTKLEDSAMYFCASAGTGEETQYFGPGTRLLVL.

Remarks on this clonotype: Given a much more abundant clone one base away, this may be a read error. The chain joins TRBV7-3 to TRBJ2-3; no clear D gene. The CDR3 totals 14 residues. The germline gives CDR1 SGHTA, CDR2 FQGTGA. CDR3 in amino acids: CAGSLNSLPDTQYF. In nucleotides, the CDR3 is TGTGCCGGCAGCTTAAATTCTCTTCCAGATACGCAGTATTTT.

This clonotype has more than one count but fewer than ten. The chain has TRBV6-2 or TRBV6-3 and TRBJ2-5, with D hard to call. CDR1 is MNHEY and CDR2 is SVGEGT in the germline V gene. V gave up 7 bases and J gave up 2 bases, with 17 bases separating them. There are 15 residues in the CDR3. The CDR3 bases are TGTGCCAGCAAGATTACCCCTAGGAGTCAAGAGACCCAGTACTTC. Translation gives CASKITPRSQETQYF.

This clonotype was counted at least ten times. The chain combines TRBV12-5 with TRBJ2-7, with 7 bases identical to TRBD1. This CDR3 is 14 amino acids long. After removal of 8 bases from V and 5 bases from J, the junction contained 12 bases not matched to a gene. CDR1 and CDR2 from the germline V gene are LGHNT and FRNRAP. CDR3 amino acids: CASYHDRARDEQYF. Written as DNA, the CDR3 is TGTGCTAGTTATCACGACAGGGCCAGAGACGAGCAGTACTTC.

The CDR3 bases are TGTGCCAGCAGTGTCCGGGGGGCATTCGATGAGCAGTTCTTC. Its protein is CASSVRGAFDEQFF. This chain connects TRBV6-4 to TRBJ2-1, with D possibly being TRBD2 (7 bases). CDR3 length: 14 amino acids. CDR1 MRHNA and CDR2 SNTAGT come from the germline V gene. Trimming removed 4 bases at V and 8 bases at J, with 15 bases between.

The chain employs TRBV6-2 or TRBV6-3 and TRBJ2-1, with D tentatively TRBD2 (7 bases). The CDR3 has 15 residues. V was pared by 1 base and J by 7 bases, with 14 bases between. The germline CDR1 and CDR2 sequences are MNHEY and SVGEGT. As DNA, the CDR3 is TGTGCCAGCAGTTACTGGTGGGGGGGCCGGAATGAGCAGTTCTTC. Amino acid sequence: CASSYWWGGRNEQFF.

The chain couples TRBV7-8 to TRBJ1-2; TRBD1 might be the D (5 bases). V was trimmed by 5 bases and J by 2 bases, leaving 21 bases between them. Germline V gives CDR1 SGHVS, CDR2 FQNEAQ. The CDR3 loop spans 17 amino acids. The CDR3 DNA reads TGTGCCAGCAGCCCTAGTTCAGGGACCGGACGGAACTATGGCTACACCTTC. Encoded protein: CASSPSSGTGRNYGYTF.

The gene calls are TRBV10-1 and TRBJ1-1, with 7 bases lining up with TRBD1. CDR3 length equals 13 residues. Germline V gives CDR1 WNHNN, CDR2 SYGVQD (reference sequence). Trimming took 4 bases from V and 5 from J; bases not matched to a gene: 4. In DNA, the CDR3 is TGCGCCAGCAGTGGGACAGGACGGACTGAAGCTTTCTTT. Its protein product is CASSGTGRTEAFF.

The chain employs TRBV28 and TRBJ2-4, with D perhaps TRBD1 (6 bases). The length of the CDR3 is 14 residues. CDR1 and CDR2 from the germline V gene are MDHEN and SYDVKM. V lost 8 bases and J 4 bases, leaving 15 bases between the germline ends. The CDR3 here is CASFQGNGKNIQYF. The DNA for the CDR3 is TGTGCCAGCTTCCAGGGGAACGGGAAAAACATTCAGTACTTC. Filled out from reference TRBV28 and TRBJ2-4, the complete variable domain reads DVKVTQSSRYLVKRTGEKVFLECVQDMDHENMFWYRQDPGLGLRLIYFSYDVKMKEKGDIPEGYSVSREKKERFSLILESASTNQTSMYLCASFQGNGKNIQYFGAGTRLSVL.

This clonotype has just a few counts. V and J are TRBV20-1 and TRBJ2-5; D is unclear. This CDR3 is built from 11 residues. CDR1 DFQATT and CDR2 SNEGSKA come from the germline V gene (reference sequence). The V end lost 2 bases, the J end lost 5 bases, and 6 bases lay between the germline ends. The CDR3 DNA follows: TGCAGTGCTAGACCTAGGGAGACCCAGTACTTC. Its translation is CSARPRETQYF.

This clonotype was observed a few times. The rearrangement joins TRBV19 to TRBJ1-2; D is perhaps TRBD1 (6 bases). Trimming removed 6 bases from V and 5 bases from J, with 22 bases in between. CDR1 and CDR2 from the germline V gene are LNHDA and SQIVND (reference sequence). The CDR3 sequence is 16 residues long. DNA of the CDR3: TGTGCCAGTAGAGACCCTATCAGGGGACCTCGGTATGGCTACACCTTC. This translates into CASRDPIRGPRYGYTF. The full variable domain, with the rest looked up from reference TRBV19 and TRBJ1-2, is DGGITQSPKYLFRKEGQNVTLSCEQNLNHDAMYWYRQDPGQGLRLIYYSQIVNDFQKGDIAEGYSVSREKKESFPLTVTSAQKNPTAFYLCASRDPIRGPRYGYTFGSGTRLTVV.

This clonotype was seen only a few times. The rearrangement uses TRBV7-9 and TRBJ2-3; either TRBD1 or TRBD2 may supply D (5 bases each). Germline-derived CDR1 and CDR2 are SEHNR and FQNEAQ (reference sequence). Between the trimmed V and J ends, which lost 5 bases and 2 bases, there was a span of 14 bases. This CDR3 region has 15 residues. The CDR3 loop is CASSHYRGPTDTQYF. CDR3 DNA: TGTGCCAGCAGCCATTACCGGGGACCCACAGATACGCAGTATTTT.

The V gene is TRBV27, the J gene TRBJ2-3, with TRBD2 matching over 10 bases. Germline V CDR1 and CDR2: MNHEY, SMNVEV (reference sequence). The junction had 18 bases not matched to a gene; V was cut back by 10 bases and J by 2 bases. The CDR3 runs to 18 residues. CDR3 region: CATSPLRTSGYNTDTQYF. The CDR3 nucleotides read TGTGCCACCTCACCGTTAAGGACTAGCGGTTATAACACAGATACGCAGTATTTT.

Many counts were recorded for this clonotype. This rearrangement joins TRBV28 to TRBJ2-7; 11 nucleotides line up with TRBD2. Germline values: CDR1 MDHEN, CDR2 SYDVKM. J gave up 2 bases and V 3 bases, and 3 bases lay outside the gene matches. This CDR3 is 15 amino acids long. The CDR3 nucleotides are TGTGCCAGCAGTTTCTTAGCGGGAGGGCCCTACGAGCAGTACTTC. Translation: CASSFLAGGPYEQYF.

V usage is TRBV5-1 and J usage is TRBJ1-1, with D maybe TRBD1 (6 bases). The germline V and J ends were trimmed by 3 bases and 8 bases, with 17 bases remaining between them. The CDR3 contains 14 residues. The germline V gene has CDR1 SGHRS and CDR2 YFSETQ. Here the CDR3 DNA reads TGCGCCAGCAGCTGGACACAGGGTAATCGGGAAGCTTTCTTT. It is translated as CASSWTQGNREAFF.

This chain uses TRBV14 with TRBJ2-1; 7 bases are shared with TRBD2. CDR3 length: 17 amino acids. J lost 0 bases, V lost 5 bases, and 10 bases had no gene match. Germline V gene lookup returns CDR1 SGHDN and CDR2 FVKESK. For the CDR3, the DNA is TGTGCCAGCAGCGTGCGTCCGGGACTATCCTCCTACAATGAGCAGTTCTTC. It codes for CASSVRPGLSSYNEQFF.

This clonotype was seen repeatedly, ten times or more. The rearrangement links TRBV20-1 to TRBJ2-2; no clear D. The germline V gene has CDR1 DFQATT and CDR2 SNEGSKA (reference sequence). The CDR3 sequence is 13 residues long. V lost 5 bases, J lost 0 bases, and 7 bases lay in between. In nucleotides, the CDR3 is TGCAGTGCTGCAGACCCGAACACCGGGGAGCTGTTTTTT. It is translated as CSAADPNTGELFF.

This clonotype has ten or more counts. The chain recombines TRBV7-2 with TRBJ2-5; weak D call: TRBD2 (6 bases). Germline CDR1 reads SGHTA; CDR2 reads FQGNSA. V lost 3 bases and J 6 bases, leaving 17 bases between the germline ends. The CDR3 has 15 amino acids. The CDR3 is CASSFGGAAEKTQYF. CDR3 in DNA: TGTGCCAGCAGCTTTGGAGGGGCGGCGGAAAAGACCCAGTACTTC. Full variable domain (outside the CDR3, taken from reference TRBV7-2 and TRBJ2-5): GAGVSQSPSNKVTEKGKDVELRCDPISGHTALYWYRQSLGQGLEFLIYFQGNSAPDKSGLPSDRFSAERTGGSVSTLTIQRTQQEDSAVYLCASSFGGAAEKTQYFGPGTRLLVL.

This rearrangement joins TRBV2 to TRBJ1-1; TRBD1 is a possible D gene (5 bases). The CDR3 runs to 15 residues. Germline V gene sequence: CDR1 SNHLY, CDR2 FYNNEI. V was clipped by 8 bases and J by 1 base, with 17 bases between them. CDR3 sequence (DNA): TGTGCCAGCCCTCGGGACGACAGAGCGAACACTGAAGCTTTCTTT. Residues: CASPRDDRANTEAFF.

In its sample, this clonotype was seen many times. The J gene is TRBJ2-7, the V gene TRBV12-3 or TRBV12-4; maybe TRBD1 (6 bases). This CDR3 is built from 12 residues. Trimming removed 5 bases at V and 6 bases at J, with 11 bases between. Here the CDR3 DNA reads TGTGCCAGCAGTCCGACAGGTCGCGAGCAGTACTTC. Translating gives CASSPTGREQYF.

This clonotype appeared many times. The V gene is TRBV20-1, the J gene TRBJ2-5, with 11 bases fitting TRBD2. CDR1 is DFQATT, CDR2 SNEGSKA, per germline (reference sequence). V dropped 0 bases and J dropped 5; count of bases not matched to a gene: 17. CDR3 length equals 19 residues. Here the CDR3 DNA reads TGCAGTGCTAGAGATGATTGGGGACTAGCGGCTTCAGATGGGGAGACCCAGTACTTC. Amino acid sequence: CSARDDWGLAASDGETQYF.

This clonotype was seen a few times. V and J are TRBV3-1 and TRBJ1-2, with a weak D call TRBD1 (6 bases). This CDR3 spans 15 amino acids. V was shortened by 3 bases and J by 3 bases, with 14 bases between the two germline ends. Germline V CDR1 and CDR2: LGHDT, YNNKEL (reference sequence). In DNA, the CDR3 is TGTGCCAGCAGCCATGAGGTACAGGGCTACTATGGCTACACCTTC. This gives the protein CASSHEVQGYYGYTF. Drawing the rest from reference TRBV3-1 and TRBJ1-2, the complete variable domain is DTAVSQTPKYLVTQMGNDKSIKCEQNLGHDTMYWYKQDSKKFLKIMFSYNNKELIINETVPNRFSPKSPDKAHLNLHINSLELGDSAVYFCASSHEVQGYYGYTFGSGTRLTVV.

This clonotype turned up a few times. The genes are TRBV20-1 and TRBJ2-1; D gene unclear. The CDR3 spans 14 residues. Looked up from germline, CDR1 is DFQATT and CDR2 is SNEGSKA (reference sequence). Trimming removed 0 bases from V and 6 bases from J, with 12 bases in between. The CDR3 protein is CSARDPQRINEQFF. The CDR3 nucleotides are TGCAGTGCTAGAGATCCCCAGCGTATCAATGAGCAGTTCTTC.

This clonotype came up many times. The CDR3, as DNA: TGTGCCAGCAGCGGACAACTACCTACCTACGAGCAGTACTTC. Encoded protein: CASSGQLPTYEQYF. J is TRBJ2-7 and V is TRBV6-6, with D perhaps matching TRBD1 (5 bases). Germline V CDR1 and CDR2: MNHNY, SVGAGI (reference sequence). Trimming removed 6 bases at V and 2 bases at J, with 14 bases between. CDR3 length: 14 amino acids.

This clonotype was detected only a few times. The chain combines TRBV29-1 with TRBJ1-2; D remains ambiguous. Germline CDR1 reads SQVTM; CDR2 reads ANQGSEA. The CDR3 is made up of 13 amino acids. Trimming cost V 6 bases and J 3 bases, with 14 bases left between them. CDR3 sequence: CSVTKQWDYGYTF. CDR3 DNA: TGCAGCGTAACGAAGCAATGGGACTATGGCTACACCTTC.

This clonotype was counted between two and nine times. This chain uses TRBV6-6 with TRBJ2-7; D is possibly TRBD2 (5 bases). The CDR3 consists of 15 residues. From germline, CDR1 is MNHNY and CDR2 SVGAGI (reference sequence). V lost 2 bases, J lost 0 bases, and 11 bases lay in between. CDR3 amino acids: CASSYRGESSYEQYF. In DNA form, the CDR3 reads TGTGCCAGCAGTTACCGGGGTGAAAGCTCCTACGAGCAGTACTTC.